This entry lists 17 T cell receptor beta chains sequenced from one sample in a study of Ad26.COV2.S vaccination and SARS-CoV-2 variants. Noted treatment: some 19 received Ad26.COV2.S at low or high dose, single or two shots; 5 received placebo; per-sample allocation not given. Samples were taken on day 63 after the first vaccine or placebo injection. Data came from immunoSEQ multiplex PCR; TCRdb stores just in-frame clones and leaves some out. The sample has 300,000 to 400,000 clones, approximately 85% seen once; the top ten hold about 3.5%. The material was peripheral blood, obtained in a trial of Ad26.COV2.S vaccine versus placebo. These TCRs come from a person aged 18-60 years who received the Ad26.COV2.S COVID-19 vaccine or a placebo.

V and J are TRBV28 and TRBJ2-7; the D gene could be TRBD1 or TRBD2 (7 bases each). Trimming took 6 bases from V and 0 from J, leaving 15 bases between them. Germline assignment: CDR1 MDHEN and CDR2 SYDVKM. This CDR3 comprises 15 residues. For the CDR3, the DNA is TGTGCCAGCAGCTTAAGCGGGGACAGCTCCTACGAGCAGTACTTC. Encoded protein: CASSLSGDSSYEQYF.

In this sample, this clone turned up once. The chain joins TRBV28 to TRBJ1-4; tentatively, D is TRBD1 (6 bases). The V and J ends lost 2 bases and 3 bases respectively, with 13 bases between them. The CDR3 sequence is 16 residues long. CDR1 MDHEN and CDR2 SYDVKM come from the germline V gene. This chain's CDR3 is CASSLKSPGANEKLFF. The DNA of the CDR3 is TGTGCCAGCAGTTTAAAGTCCCCAGGGGCTAATGAAAAACTGTTTTTT.

The CDR3: CSVGLAGVFSYEQYF. The CDR3 nucleotides are TGCAGCGTTGGACTAGCGGGCGTCTTCTCCTACGAGCAGTACTTC. V gene TRBV29-1 combines with J gene TRBJ2-7, with 10 bases lining up with TRBD2. Germline CDR1 SQVTM, CDR2 ANQGSEA. The CDR3 spans 15 residues. The ends lost 4 bases at V and 0 bases at J; junction bases unmatched: 6.

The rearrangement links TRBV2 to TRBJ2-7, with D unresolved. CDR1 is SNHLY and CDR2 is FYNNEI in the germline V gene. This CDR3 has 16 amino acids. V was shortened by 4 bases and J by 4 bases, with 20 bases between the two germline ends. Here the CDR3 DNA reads TGTGCCAGCAGTGGTCACTTACGGTCTCTGATTTACGAGCAGTACTTC. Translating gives CASSGHLRSLIYEQYF.

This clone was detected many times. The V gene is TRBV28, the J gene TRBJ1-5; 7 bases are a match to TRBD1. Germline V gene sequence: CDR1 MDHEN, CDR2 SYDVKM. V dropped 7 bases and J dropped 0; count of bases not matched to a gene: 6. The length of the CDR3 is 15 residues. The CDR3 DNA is TGTGCCAGCAAAGGACAGGAGTATAGCAATCAGCCCCAGCATTTT. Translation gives CASKGQEYSNQPQHF.

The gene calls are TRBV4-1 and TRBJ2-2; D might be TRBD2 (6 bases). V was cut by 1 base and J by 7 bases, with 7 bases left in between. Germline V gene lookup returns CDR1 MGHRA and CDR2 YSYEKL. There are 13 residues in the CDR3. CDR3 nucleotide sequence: TGCGCCAGCAGCCAAGCCGGGGGCGGGGAGCTGTTTTTT. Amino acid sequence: CASSQAGGGELFF.

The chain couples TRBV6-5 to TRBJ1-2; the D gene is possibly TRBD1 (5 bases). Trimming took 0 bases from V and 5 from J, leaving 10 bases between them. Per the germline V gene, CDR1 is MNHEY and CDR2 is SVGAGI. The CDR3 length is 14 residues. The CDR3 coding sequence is TGTGCCAGCAGTTACTCCCCCAAGGGGTATGGCTACACCTTC. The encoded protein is CASSYSPKGYGYTF.

The CDR3 sequence is CASSQGRPGAHTGELFF. Written as DNA, the CDR3 is TGCGCCAGCAGCCAAGGCCGCCCGGGGGCGCACACCGGGGAGCTGTTTTTT. The rearrangement links TRBV4-3 to TRBJ2-2; D tentatively fits TRBD1 or TRBD2 (6 bases each). Between the trimmed V and J ends, which lost 1 base and 3 bases, there was a span of 15 bases. The CDR3 contains 17 residues. Germline assignment: CDR1 LGHNA and CDR2 YSLEER.

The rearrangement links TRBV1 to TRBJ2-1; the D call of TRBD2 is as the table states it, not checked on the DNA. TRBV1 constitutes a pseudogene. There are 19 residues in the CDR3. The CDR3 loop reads CTSSPRLSGGAFPSNEQFF. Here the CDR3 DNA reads TGCACCAGCAGCCCCCGGTTGAGCGGGGGGGCTTTTCCCTCCAATGAGCAGTTCTTC.

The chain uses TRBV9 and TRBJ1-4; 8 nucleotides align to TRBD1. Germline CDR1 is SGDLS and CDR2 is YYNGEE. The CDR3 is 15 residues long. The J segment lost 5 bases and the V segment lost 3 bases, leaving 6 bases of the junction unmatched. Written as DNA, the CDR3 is TGTGCCAGCAGCGAAAGGACAGGGAGGAATGAAAAACTGTTTTTT. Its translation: CASSERTGRNEKLFF.

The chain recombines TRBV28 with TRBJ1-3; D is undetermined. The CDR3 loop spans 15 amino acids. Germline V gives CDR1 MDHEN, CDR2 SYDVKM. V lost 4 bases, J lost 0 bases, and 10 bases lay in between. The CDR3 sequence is CASSSGSYSGNTIYF. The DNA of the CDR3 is TGTGCCAGCAGTTCTGGGTCCTACTCTGGAAACACCATATATTTT.

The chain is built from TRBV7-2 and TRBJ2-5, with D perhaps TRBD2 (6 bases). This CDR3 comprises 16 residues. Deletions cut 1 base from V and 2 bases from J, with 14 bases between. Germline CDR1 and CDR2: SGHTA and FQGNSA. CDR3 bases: TGTGCCAGCAGCTTAGGGACCGCGGCGGGGCAAGAGACCCAGTACTTC. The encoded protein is CASSLGTAAGQETQYF.

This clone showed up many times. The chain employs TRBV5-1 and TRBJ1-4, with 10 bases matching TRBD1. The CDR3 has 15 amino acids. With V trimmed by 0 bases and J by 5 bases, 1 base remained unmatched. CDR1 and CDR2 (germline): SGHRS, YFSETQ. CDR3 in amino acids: CASSLGDRGNEKLFF. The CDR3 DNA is TGCGCCAGCAGCTTGGGGGACAGGGGCAATGAAAAACTGTTTTTT.

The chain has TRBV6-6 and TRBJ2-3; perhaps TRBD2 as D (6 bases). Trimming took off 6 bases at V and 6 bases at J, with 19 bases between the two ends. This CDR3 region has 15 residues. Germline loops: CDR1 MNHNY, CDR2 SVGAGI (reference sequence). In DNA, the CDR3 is TGTGCCAGCAGCCTGACTAGGGGTGGAGTTGATACGCAGTATTTT. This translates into CASSLTRGGVDTQYF.

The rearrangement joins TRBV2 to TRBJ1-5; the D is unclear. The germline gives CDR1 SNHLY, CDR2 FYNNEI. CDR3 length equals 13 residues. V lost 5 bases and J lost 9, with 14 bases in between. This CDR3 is CASSLRQSLPQHF. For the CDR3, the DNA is TGTGCCAGCAGTCTCAGGCAAAGCCTGCCCCAGCATTTT.

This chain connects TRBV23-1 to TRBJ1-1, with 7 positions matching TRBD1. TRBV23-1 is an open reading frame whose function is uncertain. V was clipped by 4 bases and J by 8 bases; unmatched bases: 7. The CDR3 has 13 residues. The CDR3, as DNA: TGCGCCAGCAGTCGCTGGGGACAGATCGAAGCTTTCTTT. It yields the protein CASSRWGQIEAFF.

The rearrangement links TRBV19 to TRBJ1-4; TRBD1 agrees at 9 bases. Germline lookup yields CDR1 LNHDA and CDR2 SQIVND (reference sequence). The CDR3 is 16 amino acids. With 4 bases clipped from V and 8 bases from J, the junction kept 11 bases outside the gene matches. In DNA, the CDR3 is TGTGCCAGTAGTACCCAAAGGACAGGGGTGAAGGAAAAACTGTTTTTT. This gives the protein CASSTQRTGVKEKLFF.